What follows are 2 T cell receptor beta chains derived from one specimen sequenced in a study of T cells in Graves' hyperthyroidism and ophthalmopathy. There were TCR beta CDR3 regions amplified from RNA transcripts. First-round RT-PCR of the TCR CDR3 relied on the HTBI primer set. TCRdb independently ran MiXCR on the multiplex PCR reads; one entry per CDR3 protein. This repertoire shows 300,000 to 350,000 distinct CDR3 sequences, about a sixth found once; its top ten account for roughly 16%. The sequencing input was blood. Receptors were obtained from a woman between 35 and 50 years old with Graves' ophthalmopathy.

In the case of this clonotype: This sequence may be a read error, since a much larger clone differs from it by one base. This chain joins TRBV24-1 and TRBJ2-7, with TRBD1 as a possible D gene (7 bases). This CDR3 comprises 17 residues. V shed 3 bases and J shed 5 bases, with 22 bases lying between them. CDR1 KGHDR and CDR2 SFDVKD come from the germline V gene. The CDR3 DNA sequence: TGTGCCACCAGTGATCATCCGCGGGTCAGGGGGGTCAACGAGCAGTACTTC. It specifies CATSDHPRVRGVNEQYF.

The chain is built from TRBV28 and TRBJ2-2, with TRBD1 identical over 7 bases. The CDR3 totals 13 residues. CDR1 and CDR2 (germline): MDHEN, SYDVKM. V was clipped by 8 bases and J by 6 bases; unmatched bases: 6. The CDR3 is CASQGQMSGELFF. CDR3 DNA sequence: TGTGCCAGCCAGGGACAGATGTCCGGGGAGCTGTTTTTT.